The T cell receptor (beta chain) described here comes from a study of control samples from healthy donors and cancer patients. Generated by immunoSEQ multiplex PCR, the TCRdb table keeps only in-frame clones and is missing some. The sample shows tens of thousands of clones, about 85% of them seen only once. The CDR3 contains 15 residues. The germline V gene has CDR1 MNHEY and CDR2 SVGAGI. J was trimmed by 6 bases and V by 7 bases; bases with no gene match: 10. Sequencing used blood. The sequence derives from a woman in her 70s in good health. J is TRBJ2-2 and V is TRBV6-5, with 8 bases matching TRBD1. CDR3: CASTLTGEVSGELFF. CDR3 nucleotides: TGTGCCAGCACCCTGACAGGGGAAGTCTCCGGGGAGCTGTTTTTT.